Shown below are 11 T cell receptor beta chains from a single sample sequenced in a study of T cell repertoires in cytomegalovirus infection. TCRdb re-called the reads with MiXCR, one entry per CDR3 protein. The repertoire includes about 320,000 distinct CDR3 sequences, approximately 9.5% of them detected once, and roughly 4% sits in the top ten. Sequencing was carried out using PBMCs. All receptors come from a human donor in good health (CMV status not recorded). Some clones in this sample may be carry-over from other donors' samples.

This clonotype was counted many times. This chain connects TRBV6-1 to TRBJ1-2; D unresolved. The CDR3 is made up of 11 amino acids. Germline-derived CDR1 and CDR2 are MNHNS and SASEGT. The V gene lost 5 bases and the J gene lost 13 bases, with 14 bases spanning the gap. CDR3 in DNA: TGTGCCAGCAGTTCCCTGGAGGCAGTCACCTTC. This encodes CASSSLEAVTF.

This clonotype was detected only a few times. The chain uses TRBV15 and TRBJ1-3; D not certain. Per the germline V gene, CDR1 is LNHNV and CDR2 is YYDKDF (reference sequence). Between the trimmed V and J ends, which lost 0 bases and 0 bases, there was a span of 9 bases. This CDR3 comprises 16 residues. The CDR3 sequence: CATSRDGHPSGNTIYF. For the CDR3, the DNA is TGTGCCACCAGCAGAGACGGCCATCCCTCTGGAAACACCATATATTTT. Using reference TRBV15 and TRBJ1-3 for the parts outside the CDR3, the full variable domain is DAMVIQNPRYQVTQFGKPVTLSCSQTLNHNVMYWYQQKSSQAPKLLFHYYDKDFNNEADTPDNFQSRRPNTSFCFLDIRSPGLGDTAMYLCATSRDGHPSGNTIYFGEGSWLTVV.

This chain links TRBV6-1 with TRBJ2-2; D gene unclear. CDR3 length equals 12 residues. CDR1 MNHNS and CDR2 SASEGT come from the germline V gene. V lost 6 bases and J lost 2, with 4 bases in between. CDR3 sequence (DNA): TGTGCCAGCAGGATTAACACCGGGGAGCTGTTTTTT. This gives the protein CASRINTGELFF.

This clonotype occurred many times. The gene calls are TRBV6-1 and TRBJ2-3; the D call may be TRBD1 or TRBD2 (5 bases each). CDR3 length equals 16 residues. V gave up 4 bases and J gave up 4 bases, with 18 bases separating them. The germline gives CDR1 MNHNS, CDR2 SASEGT. CDR3 coding DNA: TGTGCCAGCAGTGGACACAGGCCACTGGGGGCAGATACGCAGTATTTT. Its translation is CASSGHRPLGADTQYF.

V gene TRBV9 combines with J gene TRBJ1-1, with 9 positions matching TRBD1. CDR1 is SGDLS, CDR2 YYNGEE, per germline. V lost 4 bases, J lost 1 base, and 2 bases stayed unmatched. The CDR3 is made up of 14 amino acids. CDR3 region: CASSMGQGNTEAFF. The CDR3 DNA follows: TGTGCCAGCAGCATGGGACAGGGGAACACTGAAGCTTTCTTT. Combining the CDR3 with reference TRBV9 and TRBJ1-1 gives the whole variable domain DSGVTQTPKHLITATGQRVTLRCSPRSGDLSVYWYQQSLDQGLQFLIQYYNGEERAKGNILERFSAQQFPDLHSELNLSSLELGDSALYFCASSMGQGNTEAFFGQGTRLTVV.

This clonotype was recorded at least ten times. The chain employs TRBV20-1 and TRBJ1-1; no reliable D call. CDR3 length: 13 residues. The ends were cut back, 0 bases at V and 3 bases at J, with 8 bases in the middle. From germline, CDR1 is DFQATT and CDR2 SNEGSKA (reference sequence). CDR3 nucleotide sequence: TGCAGTGCTAGAGAGAGCGGGGACACTGAAGCTTTCTTT. Translation: CSARESGDTEAFF.

This sequence joins TRBV28 and TRBJ2-7; no firm D call. V gave up 5 bases and J gave up 2 bases, with 7 bases separating them. The CDR3 consists of 12 residues. The germline CDR1 and CDR2 sequences are MDHEN and SYDVKM. CDR3 loop: CASSRRTYEQYF. The CDR3 bases are TGTGCCAGCAGTCGACGGACCTACGAGCAGTACTTC.

This clonotype was recorded at least ten times. The chain couples TRBV9 to TRBJ2-7; 9 nucleotides line up with TRBD1. V was clipped by 2 bases and J by 2 bases; unmatched bases: 2. CDR1 and CDR2 (germline): SGDLS, YYNGEE. This CDR3 has 14 amino acids. The CDR3 reads CASSVGQGTYEQYF. The CDR3 DNA follows: TGTGCCAGCAGCGTGGGACAGGGAACCTACGAGCAGTACTTC.

This clonotype was seen ten or more times. The genes are TRBV20-1 and TRBJ1-2, with 8 bases fitting TRBD1. The junction had 12 bases not matched to a gene; V was cut back by 6 bases and J by 3 bases. The length of the CDR3 is 15 residues. Germline V gives CDR1 DFQATT, CDR2 SNEGSKA (reference sequence). The CDR3 here is CSAVTTGGLDYGYTF. The DNA of the CDR3 is TGCAGTGCCGTTACAACAGGGGGTCTTGACTATGGCTACACCTTC.

The chain uses TRBV10-3 and TRBJ2-3; 13 bases align to TRBD2. CDR3 length: 17 amino acids. Trimming cost V 10 bases and J 3 bases; bases outside gene matches: 13. Per germline, CDR1 ENHRY and CDR2 SYGVKD. The CDR3 spells CATGPLTSGGGTDTQYF. DNA for the CDR3: TGTGCCACCGGCCCGCTAACTAGCGGGGGGGGGACAGATACGCAGTATTTT.

There are a few counts of this clonotype. The chain couples TRBV30 to TRBJ1-3; TRBD1 matches at 8 bases. With V trimmed by 4 bases and J by 4 bases, 18 bases remained unmatched. This CDR3 is built from 18 residues. CDR1 is GTSNPN, CDR2 SVGIG, per germline (reference sequence). DNA of the CDR3: TGTGCCTGGAAGAGCGGACAGGGAGCATCCTTACCAGGAAACACCATATATTTT. The encoded protein is CAWKSGQGASLPGNTIYF.